This T cell receptor beta chain was sequenced in a study of blood T cells in healthy people across ages (dated by TCRdb to between 2015 and 2017). For context, the study as a whole: In model experiments, template switching captured about one uniquely barcoded TCR beta cDNA molecule for every two T cells. To avoid experimental bias, donors of different ages were spread randomly across the sequencing lanes. The donors were divided into four age groups: young (average around 15 years), middle-aged (around 37), aged (approximately 62) and long-lived (about 80). Two additional independent replicas of 1 million unique cDNA reads from the same blood draw were analyzed for two donors (one aged 18 to 30 and one aged 80 or older). Using deep sequencing normalized with unique cDNA molecular identifiers, the study measured how TCR beta repertoire diversity changes with age.

The library was made by 5' RACE. Sequencing relied on an Illumina HiSeq 2500. A second 7 to 11 cycle PCR used a sample-barcoded 5' primer and a J-beta primer mix. A unique molecular identifier was introduced onto each TCR beta cDNA molecule by a template-switch 5' adaptor carrying 12 random nucleotides. At least 2.5 million CDR3-containing paired-end reads were obtained from each sample. First-strand cDNA was synthesized from all RNA with the Mint cDNA synthesis kit, primed by a TRBC-specific oligonucleotide. Following uracil-DNA glycosylase treatment, a first 18-cycle PCR with universal primers M1SS and BC2_uni_R was performed on all cDNA. In the original analysis: For normalization, 1 million high-quality reads, each with a distinct molecular identifier, were randomly selected from each sample. Reads with shared molecular identifiers were discarded instead of being binned into consensus sequences. MiTCR, set to a Q25 quality threshold and the strictest error-elimination algorithm, was used for CDR3 identification, clonotype clustering and error correction. A nonparametric unseen species model with Euler transformation was used to estimate a lower bound on total TCR beta diversity. TCRdb redid the processing of the public reads, applying fastp at Q25 and MiXCR, and retained in-frame beta chains. Merged by CDR3 protein, the rows form single entries marked with the most common genes and DNA. Here the V and J calls rest on TCRdb's processing, not on the authors' analysis. A total of about 1.5 million distinct CDR3 sequences appear in this sample, around 40% of them only once. Clones ranked in the top ten supply less than 5% of the sample.

Remarks on this clonotype: The antigen this receptor binds is unknown. No base quality values were provided; no much bigger clone lies one nucleotide off.

The germline V gene (reference sequence) supplies CDR1 DFQATT and CDR2 SNEGSKA. CDR3 length: 13 amino acids, cysteine to phenylalanine. Left in the record is the CDR3 DNA by itself, 39 bases read in frame from the first base. Systemically healthy Caucasian individuals from Russia, 35 to 40 in total and aged about 6 to 100 years, were included as donors. Around 9.7 milliliters of peripheral blood were collected from each donor into EDTA-treated Vacutainer tubes. PBMCs were isolated by Ficoll-Paque density-gradient centrifugation, with at least 7 million obtained per sample. Total RNA, at least 5 micrograms per sample, was extracted from PBMCs with Trizol reagent. Naive CD45RAhigh/CD27high T cell percentages were measured by flow cytometry on a PBMC aliquot from every donor. Overall study outcomes, separate from this receptor: Because profiling used bulk unsorted PBMCs, naive and antigen-experienced compartments could not be compared conclusively. Because the CMV infection status of the donors was unknown, age-related changes in expanded clonotypes may potentially have been confounded. Total diversity estimates from one million sequenced T cells were considered lower bounds and underestimates. Compared with the aged group, the long-lived group had more naive CD4+ T cells, fewer expanded clones and increased TCR diversity, a pattern suggesting age selection. As age increased, observed TCR beta diversity per million T cells dropped in a roughly linear way, and a significant reduction was already evident by age around 41. A strong correlation was found between observed TCR beta diversity and the percentage of naive T cells measured by flow cytometry.

The TCR sequence derives from a woman between 18 and 29 years old in good health. The sequence is built from TRBV20-1 and TRBJ2-5, with TRBD1 as a weak D call on 6 bases. The end of the DNA is better explained by TRBJ2-7, so the J call may be wrong. Sequenced: blood. The DNA sequence is TGCAGTGCTACCGACAGGCGCTCCTACGAGCAGTACTTC. Translated, this gives CSATDRRSYEQYF.